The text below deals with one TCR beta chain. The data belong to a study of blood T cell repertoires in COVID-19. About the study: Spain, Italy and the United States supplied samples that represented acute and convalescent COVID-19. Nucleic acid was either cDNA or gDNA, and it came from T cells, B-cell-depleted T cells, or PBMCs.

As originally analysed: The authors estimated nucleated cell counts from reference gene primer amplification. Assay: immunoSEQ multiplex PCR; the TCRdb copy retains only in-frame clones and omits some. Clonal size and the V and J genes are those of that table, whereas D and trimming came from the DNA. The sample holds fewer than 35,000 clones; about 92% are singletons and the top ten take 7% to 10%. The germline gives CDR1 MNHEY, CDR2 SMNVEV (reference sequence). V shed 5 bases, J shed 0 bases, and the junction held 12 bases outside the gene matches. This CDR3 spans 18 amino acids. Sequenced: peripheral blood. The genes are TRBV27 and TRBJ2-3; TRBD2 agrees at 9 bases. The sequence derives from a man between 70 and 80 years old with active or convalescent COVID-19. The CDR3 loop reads CASSPTPPSGESTDTQYF. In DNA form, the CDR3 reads TGTGCCAGCAGTCCCACCCCTCCTAGCGGGGAGAGCACAGATACGCAGTATTTT.